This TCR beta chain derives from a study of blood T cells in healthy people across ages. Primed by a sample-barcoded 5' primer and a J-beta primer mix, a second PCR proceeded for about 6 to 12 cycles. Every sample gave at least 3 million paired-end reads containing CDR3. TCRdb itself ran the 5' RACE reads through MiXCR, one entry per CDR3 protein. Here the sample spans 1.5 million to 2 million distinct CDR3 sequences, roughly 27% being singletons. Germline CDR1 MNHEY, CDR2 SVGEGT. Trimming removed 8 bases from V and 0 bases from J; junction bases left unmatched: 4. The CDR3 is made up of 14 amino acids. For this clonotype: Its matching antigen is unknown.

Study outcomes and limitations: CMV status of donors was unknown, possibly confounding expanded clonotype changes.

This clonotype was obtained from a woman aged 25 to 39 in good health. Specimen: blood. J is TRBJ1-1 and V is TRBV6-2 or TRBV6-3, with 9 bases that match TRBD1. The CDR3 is CASQGQGLNTEAFF. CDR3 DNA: TGTGCCAGCCAGGGACAGGGATTGAACACTGAAGCTTTCTTT.